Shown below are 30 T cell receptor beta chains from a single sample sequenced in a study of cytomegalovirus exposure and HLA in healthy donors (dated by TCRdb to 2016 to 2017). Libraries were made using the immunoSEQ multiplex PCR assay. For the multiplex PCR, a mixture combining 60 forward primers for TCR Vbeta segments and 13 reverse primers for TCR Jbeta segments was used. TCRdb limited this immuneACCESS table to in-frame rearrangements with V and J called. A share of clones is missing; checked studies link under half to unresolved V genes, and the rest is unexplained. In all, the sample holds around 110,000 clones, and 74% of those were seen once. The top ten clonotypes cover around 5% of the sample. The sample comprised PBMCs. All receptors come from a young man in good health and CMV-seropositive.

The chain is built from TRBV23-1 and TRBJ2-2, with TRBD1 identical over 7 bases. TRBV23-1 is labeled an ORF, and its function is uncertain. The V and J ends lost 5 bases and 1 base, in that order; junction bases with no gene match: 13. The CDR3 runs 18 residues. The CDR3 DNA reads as TGCGCCAGCAGTTATCGCGAGACGAGGGGGCGGAACACCGGGGAGCTGTTTTTT. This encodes CASSYRETRGRNTGELFF.

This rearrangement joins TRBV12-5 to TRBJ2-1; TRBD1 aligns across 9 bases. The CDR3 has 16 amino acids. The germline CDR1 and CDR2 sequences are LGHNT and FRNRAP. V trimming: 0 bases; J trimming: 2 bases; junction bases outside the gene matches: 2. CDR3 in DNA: TGTGCTAGTGGTTTGGTAGGGACAGGGCCCTACAATGAGCAGTTCTTC. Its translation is CASGLVGTGPYNEQFF. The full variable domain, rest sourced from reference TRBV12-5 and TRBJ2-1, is DARVTQTPRHKVTEMGQEVTMRCQPILGHNTVFWYRQTMMQGLELLAYFRNRAPLDDSGMPKDRFSAEMPDATLATLKIQPSEPRDSAVYFCASGLVGTGPYNEQFFGPGTRLTVL.

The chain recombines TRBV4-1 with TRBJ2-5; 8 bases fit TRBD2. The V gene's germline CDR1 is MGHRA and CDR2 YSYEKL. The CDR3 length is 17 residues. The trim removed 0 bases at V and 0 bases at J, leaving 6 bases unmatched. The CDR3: CASSQDAPSGYQETQYF. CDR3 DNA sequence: TGCGCCAGCAGCCAAGATGCCCCTAGCGGGTACCAAGAGACCCAGTACTTC.

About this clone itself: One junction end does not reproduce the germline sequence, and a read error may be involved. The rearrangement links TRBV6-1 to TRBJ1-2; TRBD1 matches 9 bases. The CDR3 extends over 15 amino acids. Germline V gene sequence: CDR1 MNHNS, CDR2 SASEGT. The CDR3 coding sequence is TGTGCCAGCAGGGAAGGGACAGGGATCTACTATGGCTACACCTTC. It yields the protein CASREGTGIYYGYTF.

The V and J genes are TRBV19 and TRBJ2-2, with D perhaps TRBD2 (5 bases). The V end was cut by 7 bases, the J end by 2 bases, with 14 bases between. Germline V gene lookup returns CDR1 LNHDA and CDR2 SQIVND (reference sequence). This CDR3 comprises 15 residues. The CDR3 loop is CASKGGGFNTGELFF. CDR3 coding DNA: TGTGCCAGTAAGGGCGGAGGATTTAACACCGGGGAGCTGTTTTTT.

In DNA form, the CDR3 reads TGTGCCAGCAGCTTAGATCCAGGGGGCCGGGGCTACACCTTC. As protein: CASSLDPGGRGYTF. The chain combines TRBV7-2 with TRBJ1-2, with 8 positions matching TRBD1. After removal of 1 base from V and 8 bases from J, the junction contained 6 bases not matched to a gene. There are 14 residues in the CDR3. The germline V gene has CDR1 SGHTA and CDR2 FQGNSA. The variable domain in full, completed from reference TRBV7-2 and TRBJ1-2, reads GAGVSQSPSNKVTEKGKDVELRCDPISGHTALYWYRQSLGQGLEFLIYFQGNSAPDKSGLPSDRFSAERTGGSVSTLTIQRTQQEDSAVYLCASSLDPGGRGYTFGSGTRLTVV.

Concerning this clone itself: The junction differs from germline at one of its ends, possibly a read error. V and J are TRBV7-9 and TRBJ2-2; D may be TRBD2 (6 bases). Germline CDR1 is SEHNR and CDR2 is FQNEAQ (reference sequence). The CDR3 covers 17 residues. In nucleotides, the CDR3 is TGTTCCAGCAGCTTAGGGACGGGGGAGGCGAACACCGGGGAGCTGTTTTTT. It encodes CSSSLGTGEANTGELFF. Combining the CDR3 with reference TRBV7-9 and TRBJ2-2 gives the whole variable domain DTGVSQNPRHKITKRGQNVTFRCDPISEHNRLYWYRQTLGQGPEFLTYFQNEAQLEKSRLLSDRFSAERPKGSFSTLEIQRTEQGDSAMYLCSSSLGTGEANTGELFFGEGSRLTVL.

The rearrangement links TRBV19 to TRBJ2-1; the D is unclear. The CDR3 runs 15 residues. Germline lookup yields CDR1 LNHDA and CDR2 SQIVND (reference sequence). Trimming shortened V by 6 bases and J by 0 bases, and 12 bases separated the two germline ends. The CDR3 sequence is CASSFQVSSYNEQFF. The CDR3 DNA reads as TGTGCCAGTAGCTTCCAGGTTAGCTCCTACAATGAGCAGTTCTTC.

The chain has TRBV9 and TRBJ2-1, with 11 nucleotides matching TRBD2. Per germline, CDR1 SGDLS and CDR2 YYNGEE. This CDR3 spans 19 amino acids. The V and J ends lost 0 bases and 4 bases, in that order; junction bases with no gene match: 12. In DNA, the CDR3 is TGTGCCAGCAGCGTAGGGAGTAGCGGGGGGGCCCGGCGATACAATGAGCAGTTCTTC. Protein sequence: CASSVGSSGGARRYNEQFF.

The DNA of the CDR3 is TGTGCCACCAGCAGAGATGGAAGGACAAATAGCAATCAGCCCCAGCATTTT. Encoded protein: CATSRDGRTNSNQPQHF. The gene calls are TRBV15 and TRBJ1-5; D perhaps matches TRBD1 (5 bases). Deletions cut 0 bases from V and 0 bases from J, with 12 bases between. The CDR3 is made up of 17 amino acids. CDR1 LNHNV and CDR2 YYDKDF come from the germline V gene (reference sequence).

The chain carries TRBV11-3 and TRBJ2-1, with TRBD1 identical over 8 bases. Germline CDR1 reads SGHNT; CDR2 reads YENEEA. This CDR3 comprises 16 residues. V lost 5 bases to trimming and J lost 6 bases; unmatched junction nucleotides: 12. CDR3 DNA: TGTGCCAGCAGCGCCTCCACAGGGGGGAAGCCCAATGAGCAGTTCTTC. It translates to CASSASTGGKPNEQFF.

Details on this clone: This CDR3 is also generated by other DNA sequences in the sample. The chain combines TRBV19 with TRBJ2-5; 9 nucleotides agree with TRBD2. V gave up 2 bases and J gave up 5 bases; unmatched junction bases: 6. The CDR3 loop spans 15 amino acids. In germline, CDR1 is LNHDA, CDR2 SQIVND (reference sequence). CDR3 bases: TGTGCCAGTAGTATACAGCGCGGGGGGGGTGAGACCCAGTACTTC. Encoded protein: CASSIQRGGGETQYF.

The chain's CDR3 is CASSYSGARTDTQYF. Here the CDR3 DNA reads TGTGCCAGCAGTTATTCAGGGGCTCGGACAGATACGCAGTATTTT. The chain is built from TRBV6-5 and TRBJ2-3, with D possibly being TRBD1 (6 bases). The germline CDR1 and CDR2 sequences are MNHEY and SVGAGI. The V gene lost 3 bases and the J gene lost 3 bases, with 13 bases spanning the gap. There are 15 residues in the CDR3.

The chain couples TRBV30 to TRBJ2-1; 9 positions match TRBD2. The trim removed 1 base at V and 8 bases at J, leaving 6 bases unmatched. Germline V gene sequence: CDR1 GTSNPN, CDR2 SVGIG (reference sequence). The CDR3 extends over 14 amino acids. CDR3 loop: CAWSESGGMDEQFF. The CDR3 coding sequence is TGTGCCTGGAGTGAGAGCGGGGGGATGGATGAGCAGTTCTTC.

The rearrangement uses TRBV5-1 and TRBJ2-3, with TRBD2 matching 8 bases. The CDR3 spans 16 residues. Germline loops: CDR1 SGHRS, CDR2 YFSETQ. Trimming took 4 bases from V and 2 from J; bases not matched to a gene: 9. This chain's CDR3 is CASSPTPGLDTDTQYF. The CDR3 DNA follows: TGCGCCAGCAGCCCCACACCGGGACTAGACACAGATACGCAGTATTTT.

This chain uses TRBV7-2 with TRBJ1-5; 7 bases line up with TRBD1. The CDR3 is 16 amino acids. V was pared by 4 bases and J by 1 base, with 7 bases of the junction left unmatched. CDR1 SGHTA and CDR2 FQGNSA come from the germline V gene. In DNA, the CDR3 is TGTGCCAGCAGCTCCCTTGGACAGGTCAGCAATCAGCCCCAGCATTTT. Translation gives CASSSLGQVSNQPQHF.

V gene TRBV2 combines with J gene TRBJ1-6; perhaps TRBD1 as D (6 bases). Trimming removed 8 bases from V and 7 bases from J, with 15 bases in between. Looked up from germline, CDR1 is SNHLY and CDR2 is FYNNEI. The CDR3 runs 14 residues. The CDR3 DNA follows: TGTGCCAGCGGGGACACCTCAAGGAATTCACCCCTCCACTTT. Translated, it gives CASGDTSRNSPLHF.

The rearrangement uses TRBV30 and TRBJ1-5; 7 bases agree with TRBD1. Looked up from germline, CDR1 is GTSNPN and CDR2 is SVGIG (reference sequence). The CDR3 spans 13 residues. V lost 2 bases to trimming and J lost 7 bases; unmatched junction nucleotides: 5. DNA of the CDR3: TGTGCCTGGAGTCCAACGGACAGGCAGCCCCAGCATTTT. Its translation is CAWSPTDRQPQHF.

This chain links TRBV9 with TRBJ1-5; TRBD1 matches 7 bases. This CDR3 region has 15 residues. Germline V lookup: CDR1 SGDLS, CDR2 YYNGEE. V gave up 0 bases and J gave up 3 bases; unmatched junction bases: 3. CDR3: CASSVAGGTNQPQHF. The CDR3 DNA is TGTGCCAGCAGCGTAGCAGGGGGGACCAATCAGCCCCAGCATTTT.

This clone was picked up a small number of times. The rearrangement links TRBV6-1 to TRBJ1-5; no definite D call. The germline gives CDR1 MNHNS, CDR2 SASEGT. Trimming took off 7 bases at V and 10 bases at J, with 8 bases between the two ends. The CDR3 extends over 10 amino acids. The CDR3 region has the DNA TGTGCCAGCAATTTCTCCCCCCAGCATTTT. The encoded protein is CASNFSPQHF.

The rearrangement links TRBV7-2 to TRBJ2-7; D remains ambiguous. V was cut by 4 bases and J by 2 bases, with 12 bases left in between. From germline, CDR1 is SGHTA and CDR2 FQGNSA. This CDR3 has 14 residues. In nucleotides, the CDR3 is TGTGCCAGCAGCTCTGTCCCAGGTCCCTACGAGCAGTACTTC. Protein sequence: CASSSVPGPYEQYF.

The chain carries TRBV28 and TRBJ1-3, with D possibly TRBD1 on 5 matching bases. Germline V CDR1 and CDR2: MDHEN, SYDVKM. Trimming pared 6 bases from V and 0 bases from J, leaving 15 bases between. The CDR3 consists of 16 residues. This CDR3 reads CASRPPGYYSGNTIYF. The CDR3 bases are TGTGCCAGCAGACCTCCAGGGTACTACTCTGGAAACACCATATATTTT.

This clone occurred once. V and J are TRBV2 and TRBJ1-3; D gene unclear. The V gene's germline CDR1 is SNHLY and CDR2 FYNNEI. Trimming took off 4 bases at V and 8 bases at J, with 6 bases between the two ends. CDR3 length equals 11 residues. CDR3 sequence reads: CASSVSYTIYF. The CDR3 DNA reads TGTGCCAGCAGTGTCTCGTACACCATATATTTT.

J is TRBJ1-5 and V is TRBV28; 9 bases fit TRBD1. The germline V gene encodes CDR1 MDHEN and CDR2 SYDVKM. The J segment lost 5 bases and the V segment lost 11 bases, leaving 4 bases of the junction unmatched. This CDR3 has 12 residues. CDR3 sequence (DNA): TGTGCCGCAGGACAGGGGTATCAGCCCCAGCATTTT. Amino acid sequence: CAAGQGYQPQHF.

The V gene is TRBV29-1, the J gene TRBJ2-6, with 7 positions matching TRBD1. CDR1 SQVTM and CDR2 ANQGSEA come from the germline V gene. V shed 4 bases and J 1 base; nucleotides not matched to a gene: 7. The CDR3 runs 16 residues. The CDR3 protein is CSVGWDSISGANVLTF. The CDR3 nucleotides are TGCAGCGTTGGCTGGGACAGTATTTCTGGGGCCAACGTCCTGACTTTC. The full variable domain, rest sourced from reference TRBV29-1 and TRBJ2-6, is SAVISQKPSRDICQRGTSLTIQCQVDSQVTMMFWYRQQPGQSLTLIATANQGSEATYESGFVIDKFPISRPNLTFSTLTVSNMSPEDSSIYLCSVGWDSISGANVLTFGAGSRLTVL.

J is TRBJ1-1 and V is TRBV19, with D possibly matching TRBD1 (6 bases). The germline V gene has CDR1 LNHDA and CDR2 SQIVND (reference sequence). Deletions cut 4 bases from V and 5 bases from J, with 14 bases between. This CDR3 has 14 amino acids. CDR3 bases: TGTGCCAGTAGTAAACAGGGTACTAGGACTGAAGCTTTCTTT. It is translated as CASSKQGTRTEAFF. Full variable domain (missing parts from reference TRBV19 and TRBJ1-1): DGGITQSPKYLFRKEGQNVTLSCEQNLNHDAMYWYRQDPGQGLRLIYYSQIVNDFQKGDIAEGYSVSREKKESFPLTVTSAQKNPTAFYLCASSKQGTRTEAFFGQGTRLTVV.

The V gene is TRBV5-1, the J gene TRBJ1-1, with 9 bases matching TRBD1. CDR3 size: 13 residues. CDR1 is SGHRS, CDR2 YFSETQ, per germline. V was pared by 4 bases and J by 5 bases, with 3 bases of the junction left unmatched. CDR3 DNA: TGCGCCAGCAGCCCGGACAGGGGAACTGAAGCTTTCTTT. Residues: CASSPDRGTEAFF.

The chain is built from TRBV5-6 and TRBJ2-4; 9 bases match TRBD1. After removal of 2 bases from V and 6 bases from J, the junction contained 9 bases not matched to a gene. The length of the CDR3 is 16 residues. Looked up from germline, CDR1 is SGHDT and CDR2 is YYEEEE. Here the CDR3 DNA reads TGTGCCAGCAGCTTACTACAGGGGGCGGAGGGAAACATTCAGTACTTC. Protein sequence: CASSLLQGAEGNIQYF.

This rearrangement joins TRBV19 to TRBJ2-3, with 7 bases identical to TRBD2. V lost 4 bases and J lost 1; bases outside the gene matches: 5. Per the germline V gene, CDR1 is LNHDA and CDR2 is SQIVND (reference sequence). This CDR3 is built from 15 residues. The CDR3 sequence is CASSTLGGGTDTQYF. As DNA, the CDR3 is TGTGCCAGTAGTACTTTGGGGGGGGGCACAGATACGCAGTATTTT.

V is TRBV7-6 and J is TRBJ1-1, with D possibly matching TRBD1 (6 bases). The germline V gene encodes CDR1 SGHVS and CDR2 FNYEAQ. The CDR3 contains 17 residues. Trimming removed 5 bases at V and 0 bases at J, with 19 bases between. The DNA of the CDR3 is TGTGCCAGCAGCCCAGATCCGGGACAAACAATGAACACTGAAGCTTTCTTT. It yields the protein CASSPDPGQTMNTEAFF. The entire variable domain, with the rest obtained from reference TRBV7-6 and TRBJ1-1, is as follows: GAGVSQSPRYKVTKRGQDVALRCDPISGHVSLYWYRQALGQGPEFLTYFNYEAQQDKSGLPNDRFSAERPEGSISTLTIQRTEQRDSAMYRCASSPDPGQTMNTEAFFGQGTRLTVV.